This T cell receptor (beta chain) was recovered during a study of type 1 regulatory T cells. Background on the study: An in vitro protocol generated T-allo10, a Tr1-enriched, alloantigen-specific CD4 T cell product.

TCRdb independently ran MiXCR on the reads; one entry per CDR3 protein. The sample records 60,000 to 70,000 distinct CDR3 sequences, approximately 47% being singletons. To note about this clonotype: Its antigen remains unknown.

The ends lost 4 bases at V and 7 bases at J; junction bases unmatched: 8. Germline V gives CDR1 SGHTA, CDR2 FQGNSA. The length of the CDR3 is 14 residues. The V gene is TRBV7-2, the J gene TRBJ1-2, with 8 bases lining up with TRBD1. This receptor was obtained from a human donor in good health. The sequencing sample was made of cultured non-Tr1 T cells, either the whole culture or a sorted T cell fraction (not recorded which). CDR3 protein: CASSSGQGGRGYTF. For the CDR3, the DNA is TGTGCCAGCAGCTCTGGACAGGGAGGACGTGGCTACACCTTC. Drawing the rest from reference TRBV7-2 and TRBJ1-2, the complete variable domain is GAGVSQSPSNKVTEKGKDVELRCDPISGHTALYWYRQSLGQGLEFLIYFQGNSAPDKSGLPSDRFSAERTGGSVSTLTIQRTQQEDSAVYLCASSSGQGGRGYTFGSGTRLTVV.